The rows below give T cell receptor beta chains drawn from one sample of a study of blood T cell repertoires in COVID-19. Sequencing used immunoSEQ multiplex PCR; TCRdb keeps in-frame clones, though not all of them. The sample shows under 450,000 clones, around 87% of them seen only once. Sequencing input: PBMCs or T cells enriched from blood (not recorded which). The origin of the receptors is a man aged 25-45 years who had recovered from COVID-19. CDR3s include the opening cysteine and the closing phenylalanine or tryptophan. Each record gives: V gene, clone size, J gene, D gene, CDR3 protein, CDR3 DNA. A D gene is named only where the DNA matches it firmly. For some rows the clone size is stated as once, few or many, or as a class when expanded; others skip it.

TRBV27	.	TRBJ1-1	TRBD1	CASSLDRVNTEAFF	TGTGCCAGCAGTTTGGACAGGGTGAACACTGAAGCTTTCTTT
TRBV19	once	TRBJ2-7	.	CASSIADPYEQYF	TGTGCCAGTAGTATAGCAGATCCCTACGAGCAGTACTTC
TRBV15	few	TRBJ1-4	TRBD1	CATSRFTGELFF	TGTGCCACCAGCAGGTTTACAGGGGAACTGTTTTTT
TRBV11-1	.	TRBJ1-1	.	CASSSTDSMGAFF	TGTGCCAGCAGCTCCACAGACAGCATGGGAGCTTTCTTT
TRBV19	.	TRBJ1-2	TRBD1	CASSTGTAYGYTF	TGTGCCAGTAGTACCGGGACAGCTTATGGCTACACCTTC
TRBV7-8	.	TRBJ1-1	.	CASSLGGHLIDLNTEAFF	TGTGCCAGCAGCTTAGGGGGACATCTGATAGATCTGAACACTGAAGCTTTCTTT
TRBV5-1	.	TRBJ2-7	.	CASSLGYGHSYEQYF	TGCGCCAGCAGCTTGGGGTACGGACATTCCTACGAGCAGTACTTC
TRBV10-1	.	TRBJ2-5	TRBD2	CASSQGGGETQYF	TGCGCCAGCTCCCAGGGCGGGGGAGAGACCCAGTACTTC
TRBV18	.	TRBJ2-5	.	CASSRRQQETQYF	TGTGCCAGCTCACGCCGACAGCAAGAGACCCAGTACTTC
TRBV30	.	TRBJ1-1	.	CAWSDLGQEGTEAFF	TGTGCCTGGAGTGACCTCGGGCAGGAGGGCACTGAAGCTTTCTTT
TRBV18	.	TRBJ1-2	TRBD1	CASSPTVVDRAIYGYTF	TGTGCCAGCTCACCAACGGTAGTAGACAGGGCCATCTATGGCTACACCTTC
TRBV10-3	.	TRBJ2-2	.	CAISESAAPNTGELFF	TGTGCCATCAGTGAGTCCGCAGCGCCGAACACCGGGGAGCTGTTTTTT
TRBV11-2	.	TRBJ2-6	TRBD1	CASSPQGDGANVLTF	TGTGCCAGCAGCCCCCAGGGGGACGGGGCCAACGTCCTGACTTTC
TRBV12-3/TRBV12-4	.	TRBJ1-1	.	CASSHGQNTEAFF	TGTGCCAGCAGCCACGGTCAGAACACTGAAGCTTTCTTT
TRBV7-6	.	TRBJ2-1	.	CASSSDDYSEQFF	TGTGCCAGCAGCTCCGACGACTATAGTGAGCAGTTCTTC
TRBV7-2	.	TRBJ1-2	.	CASSLAGAAGYTF	TGTGCCAGCAGCTTAGCAGGGGCGGCCGGCTACACCTTC
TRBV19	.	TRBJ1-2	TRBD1	CASSSGQASLLVYGYTF	TGTGCCAGTAGCTCGGGACAGGCGAGCCTTTTAGTCTATGGCTACACCTTC
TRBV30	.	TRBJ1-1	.	CAWSIGGTVAEAFF	TGTGCCTGGAGTATCGGGGGGACGGTCGCTGAAGCTTTCTTT
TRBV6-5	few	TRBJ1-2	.	CASRLGQGIYGYTF	TGTGCCAGCAGGTTGGGTCAGGGGATCTATGGCTACACCTTC
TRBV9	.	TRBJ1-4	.	CASSVGPGSSEKLFF	TGTGCCAGCAGCGTAGGTCCGGGGTCAAGTGAAAAACTGTTTTTT
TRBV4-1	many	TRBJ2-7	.	CASSQESDRYSYEQYF	TGCGCCAGCAGCCAAGAATCGGACAGATACTCCTACGAGCAGTACTTC
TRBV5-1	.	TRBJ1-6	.	CASSRLWLPSYNSPLHF	TGCGCCAGCAGCCGGTTATGGTTACCCTCCTATAATTCACCCCTCCACTTT
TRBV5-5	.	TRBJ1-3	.	CASSLGAGDSGNTIYF	TGTGCCAGCAGCTTGGGAGCTGGAGACTCTGGAAACACCATATATTTT
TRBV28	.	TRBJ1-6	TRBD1	CASSRGQGSNSPLHF	TGTGCCAGCAGTCGGGGACAGGGGTCTAATTCACCCCTCCACTTT
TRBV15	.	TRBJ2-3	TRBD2	CATSGSGGTDTQYF	TGTGCCACCAGCGGAAGCGGGGGAACAGATACGCAGTATTTT
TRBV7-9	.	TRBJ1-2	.	CASSLREEAGNGYTF	TGTGCCAGCAGCTTAAGGGAGGAAGCAGGGAATGGCTACACCTTC
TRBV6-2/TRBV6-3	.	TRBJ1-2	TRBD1	CASSPGWGQGNYGYTF	TGTGCCAGCAGTCCAGGTTGGGGACAGGGGAACTATGGCTACACCTTC
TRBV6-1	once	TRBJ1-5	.	CASSELGRERPQHF	TGTGCCAGCAGTGAATTGGGTAGGGAGAGGCCCCAGCATTTT
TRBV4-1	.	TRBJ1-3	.	CASSQGQLSGNTIYF	TGCGCCAGCAGCCAAGGACAGCTCTCTGGAAACACCATATATTTT
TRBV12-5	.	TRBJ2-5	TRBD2	CASGTSGVETQYF	TGTGCTAGCGGGACTAGCGGGGTAGAGACCCAGTACTTC
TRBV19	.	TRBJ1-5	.	CATRRGGIDQPQHF	TGTGCCACCCGGCGCGGGGGAATTGATCAGCCCCAGCATTTT
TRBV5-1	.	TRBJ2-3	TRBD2	CASSLDGGAADTQYF	TGCGCCAGCAGCTTGGACGGGGGGGCGGCAGATACGCAGTATTTT
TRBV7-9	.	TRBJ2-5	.	CASSLAPSEDQYF	TGTGCCAGCAGCTTAGCGCCAAGCGAAGACCAGTACTTC
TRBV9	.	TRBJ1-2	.	CASSVDQGHYGYTF	TGTGCCAGCAGCGTAGATCAGGGGCACTATGGCTACACCTTC
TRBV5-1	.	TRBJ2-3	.	CASSQGAGTDTQYF	TGCGCCAGCAGCCAGGGCGCCGGCACAGATACGCAGTATTTT
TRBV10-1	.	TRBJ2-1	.	CASSDQSAGPNEQFF	TGCGCCAGCAGTGATCAATCGGCGGGCCCCAATGAGCAGTTCTTC
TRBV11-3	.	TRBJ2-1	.	CASSFSPEYNEQFF	TGTGCCAGCAGCTTCTCGCCGGAGTACAATGAGCAGTTCTTC
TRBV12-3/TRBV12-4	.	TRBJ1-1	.	CASSLQGGTEAFF	TGTGCCAGCAGTTTACAGGGAGGAACTGAAGCTTTCTTT
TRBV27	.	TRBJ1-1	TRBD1	CASSRRDRGSMNTEAFF	TGTGCCAGCAGTCGCAGGGACAGAGGGTCCATGAACACTGAAGCTTTCTTT
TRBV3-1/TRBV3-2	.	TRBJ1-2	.	CASSQDVQSYGYTF	TGTGCCAGCAGCCAAGATGTACAGAGCTATGGCTACACCTTC
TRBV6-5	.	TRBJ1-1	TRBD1	CASSMGQTEAFF	TGTGCCAGTTCAATGGGACAGACTGAAGCTTTCTTT
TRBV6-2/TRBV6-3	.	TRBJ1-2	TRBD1	CASSPRTGDTSNYGYTF	TGTGCCAGCAGTCCCAGGACAGGGGACACCTCCAACTATGGCTACACCTTC
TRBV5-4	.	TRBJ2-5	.	CASIRQPSGLQETQYF	TGTGCCAGCATCCGGCAACCGTCAGGACTCCAAGAGACCCAGTACTTC
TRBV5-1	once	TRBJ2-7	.	CASSLTEGVDVQYF	TGCGCCAGCAGCTTAACCGAAGGGGTCGACGTGCAGTACTTC
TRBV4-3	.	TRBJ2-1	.	CASSQGVSYNEQFF	TGCGCCAGCAGCCAGGGAGTTAGCTACAATGAGCAGTTCTTC
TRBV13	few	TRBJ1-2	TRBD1	CASSEGTGVNYGYTF	TGTGCCAGCAGCGAAGGGACAGGTGTTAACTATGGCTACACCTTC
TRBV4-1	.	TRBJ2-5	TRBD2	CASSRGAAGGQETQYF	TGCGCCAGCAGCCGGGGGGCAGCGGGGGGCCAAGAGACCCAGTACTTC
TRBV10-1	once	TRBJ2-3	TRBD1	CASSVGQATDTQYF	TGCGCCAGCAGTGTGGGACAGGCCACAGATACGCAGTATTTT
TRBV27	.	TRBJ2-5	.	CASSLSGLGGRTQYF	TGTGCCAGCAGTTTATCGGGTCTGGGAGGTAGGACCCAGTACTTC
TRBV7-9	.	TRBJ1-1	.	CASSPIGGTEAFF	TGTGCCAGCAGCCCAATAGGGGGCACTGAAGCTTTCTTT
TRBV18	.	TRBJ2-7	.	CASSPPRGYKVIDEQYF	TGTGCCAGCTCACCGCCGCGCGGGTATAAAGTGATCGACGAGCAGTACTTC
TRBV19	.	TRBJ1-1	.	CASDGWNTEAFF	TGTGCCAGTGACGGGTGGAACACTGAAGCTTTCTTT
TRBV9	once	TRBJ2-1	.	CASSVGTAGDEQFF	TGTGCCAGCAGCGTAGGGACAGCCGGGGATGAGCAGTTCTTC
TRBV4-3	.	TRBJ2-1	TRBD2	CASSQENSGGMDEQFF	TGCGCCAGCAGCCAAGAAAATAGCGGGGGAATGGATGAGCAGTTCTTC
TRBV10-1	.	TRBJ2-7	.	CASSEGRTYEQYF	TGCGCCAGCAGTGAGGGCAGAACCTACGAGCAGTACTTC
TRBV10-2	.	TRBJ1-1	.	CASSGTLLNTEAFF	TGCGCCAGCAGTGGGACTCTCCTGAACACTGAAGCTTTCTTT
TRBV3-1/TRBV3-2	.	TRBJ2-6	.	CASSQVTGANVLTF	TGTGCCAGCAGCCAAGTCACTGGGGCCAACGTCCTGACTTTC